Included here is one T cell receptor beta chain sequence, with context. CDR1 and CDR2 (germline): SNHLY, FYNNEI. V lost 5 bases and J lost 3; bases outside the gene matches: 4. The CDR3 totals 14 residues. The data are from a study of blood T cell repertoires in COVID-19. Authors' methods: By means of reference gene primer amplification, nucleated cell counts were estimated. Clones were sequenced by immunoSEQ multiplex PCR, and TCRdb holds only the in-frame ones, with some missing. The V and J calls and clone size are taken from that table; D and trimming were inferred from the DNA. The repertoire holds more than 95,000 clones, 85% seen once, with around 3.9% in the top ten.

The sequence derives from a man aged 45-60 years with acute or convalescent COVID-19. Specimen: peripheral blood. The V and J genes are TRBV2 and TRBJ1-2; 9 bases are shared with TRBD1. The CDR3 spells CASSRQGDYYGYTF. The CDR3 DNA reads TGTGCCAGCAGTCGACAGGGGGATTACTATGGCTACACCTTC. The variable domain in full, with the rest retrieved from reference TRBV2 and TRBJ1-2, is EPEVTQTPSHQVTQMGQEVILRCVPISNHLYFYWYRQILGQKVEFLVSFYNNEISEKSEIFDDQFSVERPDGSNFTLKIRSTKLEDSAMYFCASSRQGDYYGYTFGSGTRLTVV.